This entry concerns a single TCR beta chain. This clonotype was observed at least ten times. There is no known antigen for this receptor. No much larger clonotype is one base removed from it; base qualities were not supplied. This sample was included in a study of early T cells in non-severe SARS-CoV-2 infection (dated by TCRdb to about 2021). Study-level background: TCR sequencing used bulk RNA from unsorted whole blood, so alpha and beta chains could not be paired. The paper's findings and limits, for the study overall: VDJdb matching was skewed toward anti-spike CD8 responses, so virus-specific expansions were likely underestimated and private and CD4 specificities were missed.

Library preparation was by 5' RACE. Sequenced on a NextSeq 500. The TCR library protocol attached unique molecular identifiers to individual cDNA molecules to correct for sequencing error and PCR bias. Both TCR alpha and beta chains were sequenced, and tight co-correlation was observed between alpha and beta sequence abundances in each sample. The authors processed their data as follows. Decombinator V4 was used to annotate the V gene, J gene and CDR3 of the TCR sequences. Expanded TCRs were defined as changing significantly between any two time points under a Poisson model with p below 0.0001. Abundances of TCRs were expressed as counts per million after normalisation to the total number of TCRs sequenced in each sample. TRAV1-2 paired with TRAJ12, TRAJ20 or TRAJ33 defined MAIT TCRs, while TRAV10 paired with TRAJ18 defined iNKT TCRs. VDJdb, accessed on 1 November 2021, was searched for TCRs annotated for CMV, EBV and SARS-CoV-2, and TCRs annotated for more than one antigen were excluded. The public reads were run again by TCRdb, first through fastp at Q25 and then through MiXCR, and only productive beta chains were kept. Rows are combined by CDR3 protein, so each entry shows the most common genes and DNA. The V and J calls were determined by TCRdb, not by the authors. This sample gives about 52,000 distinct CDR3 sequences in total; around 8% of them show up just once. The top ten clonotypes cover 8.5% to 10% of the sample.

The CDR3 goes from the cysteine to the phenylalanine over 15 residues. The entry retains the CDR3 DNA only, 45 bases that are in frame from base 1. For CDR1 and CDR2, the germline V gene (reference sequence) lists MNHNY and SVGAGI. Germline trimming: 6 bases from V, 5 bases from J; junction bases outside gene matches: 6. A case-control design nested within a healthcare worker cohort in London, UK, was used, with weekly nasopharyngeal swab PCR tests and blood sampling performed. Healthcare workers were recruited during the week of the UK lockdown, between 23 and 31 March 2020, and followed weekly for up to 16 weeks.

Sequencing was carried out using whole blood. The sequence was collected from an adult who was a healthcare worker with PCR-confirmed SARS-CoV-2 infection or an uninfected control (not recorded which). This receptor chain uses TRBV6-6 and TRBJ2-3; 12 of the junction bases match TRBD2. At the DNA level, the sequence is TGTGCCAGCAGGGACGCGACTAGCGGGAGAGATACGCAGTATTTT. Its amino acids are CASRDATSGRDTQYF.